What follows are 26 T cell receptor beta chains derived from one specimen sequenced in a study of OX40 agonist ivuxolimab in advanced cancers. The repertoire was sequenced with immunoSEQ multiplex PCR; TCRdb's copy has only in-frame clones and lacks some. The table has roughly 67,000 clones, about 92% seen once. The sample here was CD4+ or CD8+ T cells sorted from blood, taken in a trial of the OX40 agonist ivuxolimab. The receptors were gathered from an adult with an advanced solid tumor such as melanoma, head and neck, liver or kidney cancer.

This chain joins TRBV19 and TRBJ2-7; 10 bases are shared with TRBD1. Unmatched junction bases numbered 5, after V lost 8 bases and J lost 1 base. The CDR3 is 14 residues long. The germline gives CDR1 LNHDA, CDR2 SQIVND (reference sequence). The CDR3 nucleotides read TGTGCCAGTTCTTGGACAGGGGGTTCCTACGAGCAGTACTTC. This translates into CASSWTGGSYEQYF. Together with reference TRBV19 and TRBJ2-7, the CDR3 gives the full variable domain: DGGITQSPKYLFRKEGQNVTLSCEQNLNHDAMYWYRQDPGQGLRLIYYSQIVNDFQKGDIAEGYSVSREKKESFPLTVTSAQKNPTAFYLCASSWTGGSYEQYFGPGTRLTVT.

The chain links TRBV9 to TRBJ2-7, with TRBD1 matching 8 bases. Germline CDR1 is SGDLS and CDR2 is YYNGEE. This CDR3 is built from 15 residues. The V gene end was trimmed by 4 bases and the J gene end by 7 bases; junction bases not matched to a gene: 13. The CDR3 protein is CASSSEVTGVLEQYF. As DNA, the CDR3 is TGTGCCAGCAGCTCAGAGGTGACAGGGGTTTTGGAGCAGTACTTC.

This clone occurred once. The V and J genes are TRBV9 and TRBJ2-1; D uncertain. Germline CDR1 and CDR2: SGDLS and YYNGEE. The CDR3 extends over 15 amino acids. V lost 0 bases, J lost 2 bases, and 9 bases lay in between. CDR3 in amino acids: CASSVERLTYNEQFF. As DNA, the CDR3 is TGTGCCAGCAGCGTAGAACGGCTTACCTACAATGAGCAGTTCTTC.

The rearrangement joins TRBV19 to TRBJ1-1, with D perhaps TRBD1 (5 bases). Per the germline V gene, CDR1 is LNHDA and CDR2 is SQIVND (reference sequence). The CDR3 extends over 15 amino acids. Trimming cost V 1 base and J 0 bases, with 9 bases left between them. This CDR3 is CASSIAPGLNTEAFF. CDR3 nucleotides: TGTGCCAGTAGTATAGCCCCAGGGTTGAACACTGAAGCTTTCTTT.

The chain links TRBV5-4 to TRBJ2-7, with 11 bases fitting TRBD1. V was pared by 0 bases and J by 3 bases, with 5 bases of the junction left unmatched. There are 16 residues in the CDR3. CDR1 is SGHNT, CDR2 YYREEE, per germline (reference sequence). The CDR3 here is CASSLDAGTGGYEQYF. The CDR3 nucleotides are TGTGCCAGCAGCTTGGATGCCGGGACAGGGGGCTACGAGCAGTACTTC. The full variable domain, with the rest looked up from reference TRBV5-4 and TRBJ2-7, is ETGVTQSPTHLIKTRGQQVTLRCSSQSGHNTVSWYQQALGQGPQFIFQYYREEENGRGNFPPRFSGLQFPNYSSELNVNALELDDSALYLCASSLDAGTGGYEQYFGPGTRLTVT.

Regarding this clone: The sample contains more than one DNA sequence encoding this CDR3. The V call is TRBV5-1, the J call TRBJ2-1; D remains unclear. V was trimmed by 0 bases and J by 5 bases, leaving 6 bases between them. The germline V gene encodes CDR1 SGHRS and CDR2 YFSETQ. This CDR3 has 13 residues. Here the CDR3 reads CASSLAGNNEQFF. As DNA, the CDR3 is TGCGCCAGCAGCTTGGCGGGCAACAATGAGCAGTTCTTC.

The V and J genes are TRBV9 and TRBJ2-7; 8 bases are shared with TRBD1. V shed 0 bases, J shed 5 bases, and the junction held 10 bases outside the gene matches. The CDR3 extends over 16 amino acids. Germline CDR1 and CDR2: SGDLS and YYNGEE. This CDR3 reads CASSVAGQGAINEQYF. The CDR3 nucleotides are TGTGCCAGCAGCGTAGCGGGCCAGGGGGCGATCAACGAGCAGTACTTC.

V usage is TRBV7-2 and J usage is TRBJ1-3; 8 nucleotides agree with TRBD1. Trimming took 5 bases from V and 2 from J; bases not matched to a gene: 8. The CDR3 runs 16 residues. Germline CDR1 SGHTA, CDR2 FQGNSA. The CDR3 here is CASSLDRQGTGNTIYF. CDR3 bases: TGTGCCAGCAGCCTTGATAGACAGGGGACTGGAAACACCATATATTTT.

This chain connects TRBV9 to TRBJ2-3; tentatively, D is TRBD1 (5 bases). The germline V gene has CDR1 SGDLS and CDR2 YYNGEE. The CDR3 has 15 amino acids. V was pared by 4 bases and J by 0 bases, with 12 bases between. CDR3 sequence: CASSPETASTDTQYF. The CDR3 DNA is TGTGCCAGCAGCCCAGAGACAGCTAGCACAGATACGCAGTATTTT.

The V gene is TRBV5-4, the J gene TRBJ2-7; TRBD1 is a possible D gene (5 bases). CDR1 and CDR2 from the germline V gene are SGHNT and YYREEE (reference sequence). This CDR3 is 16 amino acids long. Trimming stripped 5 bases from V and 1 base from J, with 19 bases between. CDR3 amino acids: CASSGQDTGPSYEQYF. The DNA for the CDR3 is TGTGCCAGCAGTGGCCAGGACACTGGGCCGTCCTACGAGCAGTACTTC.

The CDR3 reads CASSVSLGRTDTQYF. In DNA, the CDR3 is TGTGCCAGCAGCGTGTCCTTGGGACGGACAGATACGCAGTATTTT. The chain is built from TRBV9 and TRBJ2-3; D possibly uses TRBD1 or TRBD2 (5 bases each). CDR3 length: 15 amino acids. Per germline, CDR1 SGDLS and CDR2 YYNGEE. The ends were cut back, 2 bases at V and 3 bases at J, with 13 bases in the middle.

The chain uses TRBV7-2 and TRBJ2-1; no firm D call. V shed 2 bases and J shed 10 bases, with 9 bases lying between them. Germline CDR1 reads SGHTA; CDR2 reads FQGNSA. CDR3 length: 12 amino acids. Here the CDR3 DNA reads TGTGCCAGCAGCTTAAGTTGGGCAGAGCAGTTCTTC. Translation: CASSLSWAEQFF.

This clone has only one observation. V gene TRBV7-6 combines with J gene TRBJ1-6; D may be TRBD1 (5 bases). The CDR3 has 13 amino acids. CDR1 and CDR2 from the germline V gene are SGHVS and FNYEAQ. V was cut by 11 bases and J by 5 bases, with 13 bases left in between. Written as DNA, the CDR3 is TGTGCCGTAGGGGCAGGCGATAATTCACCCCTCCACTTT. This sequence encodes CAVGAGDNSPLHF.

V gene TRBV5-3 combines with J gene TRBJ1-5; D remains unclear. TRBV5-3 carries the ORF label, with uncertain function. The CDR3 is 17 amino acids. The germline V and J ends were trimmed by 1 base and 1 base, with 15 bases remaining between them. Here the CDR3 reads CARSLSGQRWSNQPQHF. The CDR3 DNA is TGTGCCAGAAGCTTGTCCGGCCAGCGATGGAGCAATCAGCCCCAGCATTTT.

The chain uses TRBV2 and TRBJ2-1; TRBD1 matches 11 bases. The germline V gene encodes CDR1 SNHLY and CDR2 FYNNEI. The CDR3 spans 14 residues. After removal of 5 bases from V and 6 bases from J, the junction contained 3 bases not matched to a gene. The CDR3 nucleotides read TGTGCCAGCAGTTGGACAGGGGGCGGCAATGAGCAGTTCTTC. Encoded protein: CASSWTGGGNEQFF.

This rearrangement joins TRBV6-5 to TRBJ1-1; D is perhaps TRBD1 (5 bases). Germline-derived CDR1 and CDR2 are MNHEY and SVGAGI. Trimming left V 4 bases short and J 5 bases short, with 14 bases between. The CDR3 is 14 amino acids. The CDR3, as DNA: TGTGCCAGCAGTTGGGCGGAGGGGAGGACTGAAGCTTTCTTT. The encoded protein is CASSWAEGRTEAFF.

This rearrangement joins TRBV21-1 to TRBJ2-4; TRBD2 reflects the table's D call only, with no check against the DNA. TRBV21-1 is a known pseudogene. The CDR3 has 16 amino acids. This chain's CDR3 is CASSYQAGGPSSIQYF. The CDR3 DNA is TGTGCCAGCAGTTACCAAGCGGGGGGGCCTTCAAGCATTCAGTACTTC.

V and J are TRBV9 and TRBJ2-2, with TRBD1 as a possible D gene (5 bases). CDR3 size: 13 residues. Germline CDR1 reads SGDLS; CDR2 reads YYNGEE. Trimming stripped 3 bases from V and 3 bases from J, with 6 bases between. The CDR3 reads CASSGQHTGELFF. The CDR3 bases are TGTGCCAGCAGCGGACAGCACACCGGGGAGCTGTTTTTT.

The J gene is TRBJ2-1, the V gene TRBV7-8; 14 nucleotides match TRBD2. In germline, CDR1 is SGHVS, CDR2 FQNEAQ. This CDR3 spans 15 amino acids. Trimming took 6 bases from V and 8 from J; bases not matched to a gene: 6. The CDR3 spells CASRWTSGGIDEQFF. The CDR3 coding sequence is TGTGCCAGCAGGTGGACTAGCGGGGGGATCGATGAGCAGTTCTTC.

The gene calls are TRBV30 and TRBJ2-1; D may be TRBD2 (7 bases). Per the germline V gene, CDR1 is GTSNPN and CDR2 is SVGIG (reference sequence). Trimming shortened V by 7 bases and J by 2 bases, and 12 bases separated the two germline ends. This CDR3 is built from 13 residues. In DNA form, the CDR3 reads TGTGCCTCCCGGGGGGCTGCCTACAATGAGCAGTTCTTC. Its protein product is CASRGAAYNEQFF.

The V and J genes are TRBV7-2 and TRBJ2-7, with D possibly being TRBD1 (5 bases). Per germline, CDR1 SGHTA and CDR2 FQGNSA. The V and J ends lost 2 bases and 5 bases respectively, with 13 bases between them. The CDR3 extends over 14 amino acids. The CDR3 sequence: CASSLIQGSHEQYF. For the CDR3, the DNA is TGTGCCAGCAGCTTAATTCAGGGTTCCCACGAGCAGTACTTC.

The V gene is TRBV10-2, the J gene TRBJ2-7; weak D call: TRBD1 (7 bases). The CDR3 has 13 residues. Germline CDR1 is WSHSY and CDR2 is SAAADI. Between the trimmed V and J ends, which lost 11 bases and 2 bases, there was a span of 16 bases. CDR3 DNA: TGCGCCCTTCGGGGGACAGATACCTACGAGCAGTACTTC. This sequence encodes CALRGTDTYEQYF.

A few counts support this clone. The chain recombines TRBV19 with TRBJ2-7; 11 bases are shared with TRBD1. CDR3 size: 17 residues. CDR1 and CDR2 (germline): LNHDA, SQIVND (reference sequence). V trimming: 8 bases; J trimming: 0 bases; junction bases outside the gene matches: 12. CDR3 region: CASRIPEGQGGSYEQYF. The DNA for the CDR3 is TGTGCCAGTCGAATACCCGAGGGACAGGGGGGCTCCTACGAGCAGTACTTC. Using reference TRBV19 and TRBJ2-7 for the parts outside the CDR3, the full variable domain is DGGITQSPKYLFRKEGQNVTLSCEQNLNHDAMYWYRQDPGQGLRLIYYSQIVNDFQKGDIAEGYSVSREKKESFPLTVTSAQKNPTAFYLCASRIPEGQGGSYEQYFGPGTRLTVT.

The gene calls are TRBV5-6 and TRBJ2-1, with a possible D match to TRBD2 (5 bases). Germline V gene lookup returns CDR1 SGHDT and CDR2 YYEEEE. V was pared by 1 base and J by 7 bases, with 9 bases between. This CDR3 has 13 amino acids. The CDR3 protein is CASSLIGENEQFF. The CDR3 nucleotides are TGTGCCAGCAGCTTGATCGGGGAGAATGAGCAGTTCTTC.

This rearrangement joins TRBV7-9 to TRBJ2-7; 7 bases line up with TRBD1. CDR1 is SEHNR and CDR2 is FQNEAQ in the germline V gene (reference sequence). The CDR3 is made up of 13 amino acids. With 5 bases clipped from V and 6 bases from J, the junction kept 7 bases outside the gene matches. The CDR3 is CASSGQVASEQYF. CDR3 nucleotides: TGTGCCAGCAGCGGACAGGTAGCCTCCGAGCAGTACTTC.

On this clone itself: Other DNA sequences in the sample encode the same CDR3. The rearrangement links TRBV9 to TRBJ2-3; no definite D call. V gave up 0 bases and J gave up 0 bases, with 11 bases separating them. The CDR3 is made up of 16 amino acids. Germline assignment: CDR1 SGDLS and CDR2 YYNGEE. The CDR3 is CASSVDPGPSTDTQYF. CDR3 DNA: TGTGCCAGCAGCGTAGACCCGGGTCCTAGCACAGATACGCAGTATTTT.